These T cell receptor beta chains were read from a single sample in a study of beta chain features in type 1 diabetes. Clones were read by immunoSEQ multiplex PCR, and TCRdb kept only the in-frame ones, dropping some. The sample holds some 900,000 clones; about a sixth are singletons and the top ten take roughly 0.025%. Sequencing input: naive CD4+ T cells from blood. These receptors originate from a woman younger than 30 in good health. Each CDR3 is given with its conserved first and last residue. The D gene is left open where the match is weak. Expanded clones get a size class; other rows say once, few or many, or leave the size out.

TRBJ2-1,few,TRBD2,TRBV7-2,TGTGCCAGCAGCCGCCCGACTAGCGGGAGGGCCGGTTCCTACAATGAGCAGTTCTTC,CASSRPTSGRAGSYNEQFF
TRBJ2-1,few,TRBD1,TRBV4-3,TGCGCCAGCAGCGAAGCCCTTCAACGGGACAGTGACAATGAGCAGTTCTTC,CASSEALQRDSDNEQFF
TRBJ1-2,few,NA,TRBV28,TGTGCCAGCAGTTCAACAGGGTACTATGGCTACACCTTC,CASSSTGYYGYTF
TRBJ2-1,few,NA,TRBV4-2,TGTGCCAGCAGCCAAGGGGACCATCTCCCGGGCAATGAGCAGTTCTTC,CASSQGDHLPGNEQFF
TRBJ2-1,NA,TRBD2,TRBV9,TGTGCCAGCAGCGTAGCTACGAGCGGGAGGGCCGGAAGCTCCTACAATGAGCAGTTCTTC,CASSVATSGRAGSSYNEQFF
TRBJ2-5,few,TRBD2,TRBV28,TGTGCCAGCAGTTCCCTGACTAGCGGGAGTCAAGAGACCCAGTACTTC,CASSSLTSGSQETQYF
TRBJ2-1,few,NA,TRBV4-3,TGCGCCAGCAGCCAAGAGGGGGATCACTACAATGAGCAGTTCTTC,CASSQEGDHYNEQFF
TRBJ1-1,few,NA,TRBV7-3,TGTGCCAGCAGCTTAGTTGGGACAAGGTCTGAAGCTTTCTTT,CASSLVGTRSEAFF
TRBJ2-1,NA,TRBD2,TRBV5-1,TGCGCCAGCAGCCCCACTAGCGGGAGGGCCAAGAATGAGCAGTTCTTC,CASSPTSGRAKNEQFF
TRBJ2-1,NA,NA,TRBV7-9,TGTGCCAGCAGCCGAGGGTACGACGCGGGAAATGGTAATGAGCAGTTCTTC,CASSRGYDAGNGNEQFF
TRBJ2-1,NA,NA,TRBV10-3,TGTGCCATCTCGGGAGTCTCCAATGAGCAGTTCTTC,CAISGVSNEQFF
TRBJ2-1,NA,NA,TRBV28,TGTGCCAGCAGGTCCGGGGTGGAGCAGTTCTTC,CASRSGVEQFF
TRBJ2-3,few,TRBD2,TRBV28,TGTGCCAGCATCCAACACTGGGGCGGGAGCTTTAGTATCGGCACAGATACGCAGTATTTT,CASIQHWGGSFSIGTDTQYF
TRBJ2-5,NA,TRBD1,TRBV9,TGTGCCAGCAGCATAACGGGGACAGGGAGGGGAGAGACCCAGTACTTC,CASSITGTGRGETQYF
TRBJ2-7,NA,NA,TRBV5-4,TGTGCCAGCAGCCAAGTGGACAGACCCGAGCAGTACTTC,CASSQVDRPEQYF
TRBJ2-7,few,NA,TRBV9,TGTGCCAGCAGCGTAGCAGCGTCCACCTACGAGCAGTACTTC,CASSVAASTYEQYF
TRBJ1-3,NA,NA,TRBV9,TGTGCCAGCAGCGACCCTATCCGCTCTGGAAACACCATATATTTT,CASSDPIRSGNTIYF
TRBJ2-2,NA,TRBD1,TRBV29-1,TGCAGCGGTCGGACAGGGGATACCGGGGAGCTGTTTTTT,CSGRTGDTGELFF
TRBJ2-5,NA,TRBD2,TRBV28,TGTGCCAGCCTCCAAGGGACTACTAAGGGGACCCAGTACTTC,CASLQGTTKGTQYF
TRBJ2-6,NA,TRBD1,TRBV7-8,TGTGCCAGCAGACCTCGGACAGGTTCGGCTGGGGCCAACGTCCTGACTTTC,CASRPRTGSAGANVLTF
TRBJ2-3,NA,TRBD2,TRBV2,TGTGCCAGCAAGCCGACTAGCGGGAGTGGAGATACGCAGTATTTT,CASKPTSGSGDTQYF
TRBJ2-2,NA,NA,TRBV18,TGTGCCAGCTCACCGAGGCAAACGAACACCGGGGAGCTGTTTTTT,CASSPRQTNTGELFF
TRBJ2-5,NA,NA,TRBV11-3,TGTGCCAGCAGCCGACAGCAAGAGACCCAGTACTTC,CASSRQQETQYF
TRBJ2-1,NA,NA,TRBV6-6,TGTGCCAGCAGCCCCCCCCTGGGGTACAATGAGCAGTTCTTC,CASSPPLGYNEQFF
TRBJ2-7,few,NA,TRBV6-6,TGTGCCAGCAGTTACCTCGCGGGATCGGAGCAGTACTTC,CASSYLAGSEQYF